This entry concerns a single T cell receptor beta chain. Its antigen is unknown. What was sequenced were expressed TCRB transcripts, since all of the isolated RNA had been reverse transcribed. The table came from immunoSEQ multiplex PCR; TCRdb's copy has only in-frame clones and leaves some out. The sample lists 140,000 to 150,000 clones; around 51% were seen once. This entry comes from a study of beta chain features in type 1 diabetes. Study findings and constraints: More deletions and fewer insertions at VDJ junctions were seen in type 1 diabetes patients.

Germline values: CDR1 SGHTA, CDR2 FQGNSA. V was cut by 5 bases and J by 5 bases, with 10 bases left in between. The CDR3 runs to 13 residues. This chain joins TRBV7-2 and TRBJ1-5; D uncertain. This receptor was obtained from a man aged 18 to 30 in good health. Sequenced material: Tregs from blood. In DNA, the CDR3 is TGTGCCAGCAGCCCCGATCGAGATCAGCCCCAGCATTTT. This encodes CASSPDRDQPQHF. Full variable domain (rest looked up from reference TRBV7-2 and TRBJ1-5): GAGVSQSPSNKVTEKGKDVELRCDPISGHTALYWYRQSLGQGLEFLIYFQGNSAPDKSGLPSDRFSAERTGGSVSTLTIQRTQQEDSAVYLCASSPDRDQPQHFGDGTRLSIL.